This TCR beta chain was profiled in a study of T cell changes during pregnancy in multiple sclerosis. Clones were read by immunoSEQ multiplex PCR, and TCRdb kept only the in-frame ones, dropping some. The sample yields fewer than 65,000 clones, around 90% seen once. In germline, CDR1 is SGHTS, CDR2 YDEGEE. The CDR3 runs to 15 residues. V gave up 1 base and J gave up 0 bases, with 10 bases separating them. V and J are TRBV5-8 and TRBJ1-2, with D possibly TRBD1 on 5 matching bases. The sequence derives from a female donor with multiple sclerosis, enrolled in a pregnancy study. Sample: CD4+ T cells from peripheral blood mononuclear cells, taken in the first trimester of pregnancy. CDR3 protein: CASSLTGLANYGYTF. The DNA of the CDR3 is TGTGCCAGCAGCTTGACGGGACTAGCTAACTATGGCTACACCTTC.